These 5 T cell receptor beta chains came from one sample sequenced in a study of blood T cell repertoires in COVID-19. The protocol was immunoSEQ multiplex PCR, while the TCRdb copy is restricted to in-frame clones and leaves out a portion. The sample lists about 270,000 clones; about 88% were seen once. Sequencing input: PBMCs or T cells enriched from blood (not recorded which). The origin of the receptors is a woman in her forties or fifties who had recovered from COVID-19.

The chain carries TRBV7-2 and TRBJ1-2; no reliable D call. Between the trimmed V and J ends, which lost 4 bases and 0 bases, there was a span of 6 bases. The germline gives CDR1 SGHTA, CDR2 FQGNSA. The CDR3 is 13 amino acids. CDR3 bases: TGTGCCAGCAGCTCGGACTCTAACTATGGCTACACCTTC. Residues: CASSSDSNYGYTF.

The sample holds one count of this clone. The V and J genes are TRBV27 and TRBJ2-6; D may be TRBD1 (5 bases). Germline assignment: CDR1 MNHEY and CDR2 SMNVEV (reference sequence). The CDR3 spans 16 residues. V was pared by 2 bases and J by 2 bases, with 10 bases between. In DNA, the CDR3 is TGTGCCAGCAGTTTAGGGGAAGGGGCTGGGGCCAACGTCCTGACTTTC. Translating it yields CASSLGEGAGANVLTF.

V and J are TRBV9 and TRBJ2-1, with 15 nucleotides matching TRBD2. CDR1 SGDLS and CDR2 YYNGEE come from the germline V gene. Trimming removed 0 bases from V and 6 bases from J; junction bases left unmatched: 4. CDR3 length: 17 amino acids. This CDR3 reads CASSVVSGLAGGNEQFF. CDR3 nucleotides: TGTGCCAGCAGCGTAGTATCGGGACTAGCGGGAGGCAATGAGCAGTTCTTC.

This clone came up a few times. Here the CDR3 reads CASSPRGGSEAFF. In DNA, the CDR3 is TGCGCCAGCAGCCCTAGGGGGGGTAGTGAAGCTTTCTTT. The chain combines TRBV5-1 with TRBJ1-1, with D possibly matching TRBD1 (6 bases). Per the germline V gene, CDR1 is SGHRS and CDR2 is YFSETQ. The CDR3 runs to 13 residues. Trimming stripped 4 bases from V and 7 bases from J, with 14 bases between. Drawing the rest from reference TRBV5-1 and TRBJ1-1, the complete variable domain is KAGVTQTPRYLIKTRGQQVTLSCSPISGHRSVSWYQQTPGQGLQFLFEYFSETQRNKGNFPGRFSGRQFSNSRSEMNVSTLELGDSALYLCASSPRGGSEAFFGQGTRLTVV.

The chain recombines TRBV3-1 (or the pseudogene TRBV3-2) with TRBJ2-3; no clear D gene. Per the germline V gene, CDR1 is LGHDT and CDR2 is YNNKEL (reference sequence). Trimming pared 5 bases from V and 4 bases from J, leaving 4 bases between. This CDR3 is built from 11 residues. Here the CDR3 DNA reads TGTGCCAGCAGCTCAGCAGATACGCAGTATTTT. Its protein is CASSSADTQYF.